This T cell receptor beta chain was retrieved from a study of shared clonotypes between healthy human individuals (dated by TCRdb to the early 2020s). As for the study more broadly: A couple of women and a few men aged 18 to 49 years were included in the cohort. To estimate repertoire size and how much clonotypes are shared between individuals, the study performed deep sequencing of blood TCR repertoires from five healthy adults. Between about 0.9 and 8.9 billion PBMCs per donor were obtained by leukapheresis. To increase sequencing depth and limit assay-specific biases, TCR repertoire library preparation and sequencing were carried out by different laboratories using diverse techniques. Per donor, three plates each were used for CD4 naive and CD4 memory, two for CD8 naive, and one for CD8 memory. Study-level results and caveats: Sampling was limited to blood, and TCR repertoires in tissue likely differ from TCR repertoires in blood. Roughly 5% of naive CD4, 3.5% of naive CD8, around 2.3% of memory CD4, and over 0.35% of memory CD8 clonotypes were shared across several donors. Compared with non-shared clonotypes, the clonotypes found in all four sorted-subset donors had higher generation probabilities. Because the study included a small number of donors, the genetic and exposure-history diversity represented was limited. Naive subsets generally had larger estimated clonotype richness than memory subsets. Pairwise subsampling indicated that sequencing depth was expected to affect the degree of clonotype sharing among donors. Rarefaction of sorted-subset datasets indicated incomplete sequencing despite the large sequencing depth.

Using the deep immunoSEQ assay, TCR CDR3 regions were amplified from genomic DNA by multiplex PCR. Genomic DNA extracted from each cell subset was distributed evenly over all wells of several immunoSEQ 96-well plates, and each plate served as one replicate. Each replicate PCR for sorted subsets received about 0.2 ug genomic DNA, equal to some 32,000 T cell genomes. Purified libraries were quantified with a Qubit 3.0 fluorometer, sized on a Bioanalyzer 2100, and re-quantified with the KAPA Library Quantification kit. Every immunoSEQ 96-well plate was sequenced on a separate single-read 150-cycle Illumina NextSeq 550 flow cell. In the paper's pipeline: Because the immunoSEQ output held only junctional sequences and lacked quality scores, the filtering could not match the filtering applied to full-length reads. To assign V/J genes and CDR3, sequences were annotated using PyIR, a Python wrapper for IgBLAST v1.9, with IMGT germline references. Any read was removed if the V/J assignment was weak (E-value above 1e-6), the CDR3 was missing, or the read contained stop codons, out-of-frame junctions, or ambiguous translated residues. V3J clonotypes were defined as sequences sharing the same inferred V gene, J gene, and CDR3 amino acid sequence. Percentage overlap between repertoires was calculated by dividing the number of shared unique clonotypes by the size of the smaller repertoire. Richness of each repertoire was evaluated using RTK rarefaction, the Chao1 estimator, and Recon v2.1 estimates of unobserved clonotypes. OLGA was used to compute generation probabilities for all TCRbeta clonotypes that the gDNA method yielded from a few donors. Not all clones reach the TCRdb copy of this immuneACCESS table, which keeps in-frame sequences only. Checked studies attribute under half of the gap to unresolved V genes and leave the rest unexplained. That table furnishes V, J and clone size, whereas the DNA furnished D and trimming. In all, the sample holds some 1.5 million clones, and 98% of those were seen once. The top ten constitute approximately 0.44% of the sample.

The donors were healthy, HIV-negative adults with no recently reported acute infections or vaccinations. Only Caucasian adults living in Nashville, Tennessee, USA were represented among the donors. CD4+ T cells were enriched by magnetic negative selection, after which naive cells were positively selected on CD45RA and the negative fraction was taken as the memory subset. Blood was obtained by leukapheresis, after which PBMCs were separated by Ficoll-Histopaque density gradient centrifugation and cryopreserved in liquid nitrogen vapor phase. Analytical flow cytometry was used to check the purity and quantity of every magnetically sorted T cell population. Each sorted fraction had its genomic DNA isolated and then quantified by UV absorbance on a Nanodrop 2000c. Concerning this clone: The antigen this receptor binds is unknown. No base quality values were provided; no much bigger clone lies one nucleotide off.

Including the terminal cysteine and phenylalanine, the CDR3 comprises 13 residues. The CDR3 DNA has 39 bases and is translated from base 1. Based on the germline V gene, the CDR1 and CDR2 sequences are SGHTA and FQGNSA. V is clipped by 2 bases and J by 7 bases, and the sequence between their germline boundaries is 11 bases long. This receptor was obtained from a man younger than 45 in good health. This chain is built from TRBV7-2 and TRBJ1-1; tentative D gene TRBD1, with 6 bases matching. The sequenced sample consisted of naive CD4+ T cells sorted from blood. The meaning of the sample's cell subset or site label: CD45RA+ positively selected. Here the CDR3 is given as CASSLRDTREAFF. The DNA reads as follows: TGTGCCAGCAGCTTAAGGGACACCCGTGAAGCTTTCTTT.